The source of this T cell receptor (beta chain) is a study of blood T cell dynamics during melanoma immunotherapy. Study details: First-line therapy was either pembrolizumab or nivolumab with ipilimumab for metastatic melanoma.

The assay was immunoSEQ multiplex PCR, and TCRdb's table has in-frame clones only and misses some. The sample holds 6,200 or so clones, 80% to 95% seen once. As for time point: pre-treatment baseline. Response was assessed by RECIST 1.1 at 12 weeks, except two rapid progressors. The TCR originated in a human donor with melanoma. The input for sequencing was cell-free DNA from blood, taken from a patient treated with checkpoint blockade.

This CDR3 reads CASNLEQGGPQHF. The CDR3 coding sequence is TGTGCCAGCAACCTAGAACAGGGGGGGCCCCAGCATTTT. The chain recombines TRBV6-1 with TRBJ1-5; 8 bases agree with TRBD1. Trimming at V came to 7 bases and at J to 9 bases, leaving 8 bases not matched to a gene. Looked up from germline, CDR1 is MNHNS and CDR2 is SASEGT. The CDR3 covers 13 residues.